Sequencing of this T cell receptor (beta chain) was carried out in a study of blood T cell repertoires in COVID-19. The overall study: Researchers got acute and convalescent COVID-19 samples from the United States, Italy and Spain. The cDNA or gDNA used as material had been derived from T cells, B-cell-depleted T cells, or PBMCs.

This CDR3 is built from 13 residues. V was shortened by 4 bases and J by 1 base, with 7 bases between the two germline ends. Germline V gives CDR1 LNHDA, CDR2 SQIVND (reference sequence). The authors' processing: Amplification of reference gene primers was used by the study to estimate nucleated cell counts. This table comes from immunoSEQ multiplex PCR, and its TCRdb copy is limited to in-frame clones, with some not included. V, J and clone size reflect that table, while D and trimming were determined from the DNA. The sample holds about 260,000 clones, roughly 90% seen once. This receptor was obtained from a human donor in a cohort sampled during active COVID-19. The rearrangement links TRBV19 to TRBJ1-1; D not resolved. The sequenced material came from peripheral blood. CDR3 in DNA: TGTGCCAGTAGTAATCGCGGGAACACTGAAGCTTTCTTT. Translating it yields CASSNRGNTEAFF.